This T cell receptor (beta chain) was documented in a study of blood T cell repertoires in COVID-19. Study context: T cells, B-cell-depleted T cells, or PBMCs supplied cDNA or gDNA.

Germline CDR1 and CDR2: KGHSH and LQKENI. The CDR3 totals 18 residues. Losses at the gene ends were 0 bases for V and 2 bases for J; bases not matched to a gene: 2. Authors' processing steps: Quantification of nucleated cells was approximated via reference gene primer amplification. The table came from immunoSEQ multiplex PCR; TCRdb's copy has only in-frame clones and leaves some out. The V and J calls and the clone size are those of that table, but D and trimming were determined from the DNA. Of 150,000 to 200,000 clones listed, approximately 80% are singletons. The material sequenced was peripheral blood. This TCR was sampled from an older man who had recovered from COVID-19. This chain links TRBV18 with TRBJ2-1; 15 bases are a match to TRBD2. CDR3 protein: CASSPPGLAGGTYNEQFF. The CDR3 coding sequence is TGTGCCAGCTCACCACCGGGACTAGCGGGGGGAACCTACAATGAGCAGTTCTTC. The full variable domain, its missing parts supplied by reference TRBV18 and TRBJ2-1, is NAGVMQNPRHLVRRRGQEARLRCSPMKGHSHVYWYRQLPEEGLKFMVYLQKENIIDESGMPKERFSAEFPKEGPSILRIQQVVRGDSAAYFCASSPPGLAGGTYNEQFFGPGTRLTVL.